This T cell receptor (beta chain) came from a study of human T cells and chemical hapten exposure. Trimming pared 6 bases from V and 4 bases from J, leaving 18 bases between. This CDR3 has 15 amino acids. Time point here: healthy volunteer bleed at 6 weeks. Unfractionated whole blood was the source from which total RNA was extracted. The library attached unique molecular identifiers to individual cDNA molecules. TCRdb analysed the RACE reads with MiXCR anew, one entry per CDR3 protein. The sample comprises 60,000 to 90,000 distinct CDR3 sequences, 8.6% of which are singletons, and around 1.7% rests with the top ten. This clonotype has at least ten counts.

The chain recombines TRBV12-3 or TRBV12-4 with TRBJ1-2, with D uncertain. The sequence derives from a female donor in good health. Some clones in this sample may be carry-over from other donors' samples. The specimen sequenced was whole blood. CDR3 sequence: CASSPRTDRPYGYTF. DNA of the CDR3: TGTGCCAGCAGCCCTAGGACGGATCGACCCTATGGCTACACCTTC.